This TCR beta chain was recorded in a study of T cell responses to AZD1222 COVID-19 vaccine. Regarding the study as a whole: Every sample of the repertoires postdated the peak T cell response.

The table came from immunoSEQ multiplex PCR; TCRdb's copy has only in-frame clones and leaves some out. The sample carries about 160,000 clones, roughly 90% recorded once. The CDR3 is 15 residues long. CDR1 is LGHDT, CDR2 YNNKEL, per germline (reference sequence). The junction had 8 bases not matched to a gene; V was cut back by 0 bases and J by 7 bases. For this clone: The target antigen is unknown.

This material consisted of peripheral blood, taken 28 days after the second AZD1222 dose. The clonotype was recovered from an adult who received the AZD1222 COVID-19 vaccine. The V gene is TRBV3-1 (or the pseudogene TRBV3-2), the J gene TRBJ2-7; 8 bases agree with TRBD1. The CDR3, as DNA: TGTGCCAGCAGCCAAGACAGGGGACAGGCTAAAGAGCAGTACTTC. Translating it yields CASSQDRGQAKEQYF.